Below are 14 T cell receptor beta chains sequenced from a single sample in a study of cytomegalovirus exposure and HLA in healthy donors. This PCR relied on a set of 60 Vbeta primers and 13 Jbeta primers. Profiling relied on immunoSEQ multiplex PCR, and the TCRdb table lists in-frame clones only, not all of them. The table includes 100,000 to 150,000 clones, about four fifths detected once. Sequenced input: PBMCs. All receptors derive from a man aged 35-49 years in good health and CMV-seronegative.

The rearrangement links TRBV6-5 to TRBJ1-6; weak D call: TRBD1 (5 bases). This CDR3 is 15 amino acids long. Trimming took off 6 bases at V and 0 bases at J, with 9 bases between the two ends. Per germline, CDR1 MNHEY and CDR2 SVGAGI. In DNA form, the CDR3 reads TGTGCCAGCAGACCAGACAGCTCCTATAATTCACCCCTCCACTTT. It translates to CASRPDSSYNSPLHF.

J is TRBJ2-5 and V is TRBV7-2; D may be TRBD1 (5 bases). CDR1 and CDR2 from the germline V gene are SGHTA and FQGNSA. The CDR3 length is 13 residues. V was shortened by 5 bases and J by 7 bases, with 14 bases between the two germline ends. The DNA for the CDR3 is TGTGCCAGCAGCCCCAGGGCCCTACCGACCCAGTACTTC. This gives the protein CASSPRALPTQYF.

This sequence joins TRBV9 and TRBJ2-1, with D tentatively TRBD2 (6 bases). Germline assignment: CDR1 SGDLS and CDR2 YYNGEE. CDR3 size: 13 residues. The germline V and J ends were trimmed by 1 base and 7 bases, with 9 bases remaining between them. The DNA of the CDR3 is TGTGCCAGCAGCGTAATTGGGGGGAATGAGCAGTTCTTC. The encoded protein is CASSVIGGNEQFF.

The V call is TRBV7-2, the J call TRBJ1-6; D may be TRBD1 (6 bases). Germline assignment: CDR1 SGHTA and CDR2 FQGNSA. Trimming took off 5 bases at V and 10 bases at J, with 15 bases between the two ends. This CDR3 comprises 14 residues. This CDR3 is CASSPAGGRSPLHF. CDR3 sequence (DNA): TGTGCCAGCAGCCCCGCGGGGGGGCGGTCACCCCTCCACTTT.

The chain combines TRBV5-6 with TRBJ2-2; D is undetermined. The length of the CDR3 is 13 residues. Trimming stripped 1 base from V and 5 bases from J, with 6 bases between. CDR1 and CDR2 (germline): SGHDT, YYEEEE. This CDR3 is CASSLTATGELFF. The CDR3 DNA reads TGTGCCAGCAGCTTGACAGCAACCGGGGAGCTGTTTTTT.

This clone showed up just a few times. As DNA, the CDR3 is TGTGCCAAGGGACAGGGGGAAGAAAAACTGTTTTTT. As protein: CAKGQGEEKLFF. The V and J genes are TRBV7-3 and TRBJ1-4; 11 bases match TRBD1. The ends lost 10 bases at V and 8 bases at J; junction bases unmatched: 3. CDR1 is SGHTA and CDR2 is FQGTGA in the germline V gene. The CDR3 runs to 12 residues.

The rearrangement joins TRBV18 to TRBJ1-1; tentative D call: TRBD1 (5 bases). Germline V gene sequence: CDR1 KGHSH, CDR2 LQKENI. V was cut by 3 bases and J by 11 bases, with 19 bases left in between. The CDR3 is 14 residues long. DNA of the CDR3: TGTGCCAGCTCACCGGAAGGGGTTAATAGTGAGGCTTTCTTT. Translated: CASSPEGVNSEAFF.

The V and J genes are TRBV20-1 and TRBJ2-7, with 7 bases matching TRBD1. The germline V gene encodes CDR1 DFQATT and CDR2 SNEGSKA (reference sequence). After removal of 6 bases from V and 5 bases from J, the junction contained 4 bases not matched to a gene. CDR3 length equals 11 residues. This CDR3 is CSATDRDEQYF. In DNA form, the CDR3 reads TGCAGTGCGACCGACAGGGACGAGCAGTACTTC.

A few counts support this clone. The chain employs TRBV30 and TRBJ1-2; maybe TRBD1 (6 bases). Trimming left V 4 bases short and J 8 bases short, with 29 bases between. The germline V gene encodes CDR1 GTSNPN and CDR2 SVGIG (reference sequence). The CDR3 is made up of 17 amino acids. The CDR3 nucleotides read TGTGCCTGGAACACCTATGGACAGTTAACCCGAGCAGGGGGCTACACCTTC. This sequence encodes CAWNTYGQLTRAGGYTF.

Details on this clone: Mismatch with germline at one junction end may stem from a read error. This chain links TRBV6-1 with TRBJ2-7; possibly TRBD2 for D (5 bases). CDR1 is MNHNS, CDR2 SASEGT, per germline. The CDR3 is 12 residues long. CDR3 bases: TGTGCCAGCAGCGGGATTCCCTACCAGCAGTACTTC. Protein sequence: CASSGIPYQQYF.

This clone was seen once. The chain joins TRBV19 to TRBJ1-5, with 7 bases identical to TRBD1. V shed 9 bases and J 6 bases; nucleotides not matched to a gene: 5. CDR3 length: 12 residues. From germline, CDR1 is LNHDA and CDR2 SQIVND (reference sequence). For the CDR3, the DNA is TGTGCCAGCGGTACAGGGGCTCAGCCCCAGCATTTT. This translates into CASGTGAQPQHF.

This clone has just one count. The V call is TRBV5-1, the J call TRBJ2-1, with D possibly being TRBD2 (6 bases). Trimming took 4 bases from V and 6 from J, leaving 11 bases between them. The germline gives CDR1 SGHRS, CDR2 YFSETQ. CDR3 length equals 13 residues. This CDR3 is CASSGLAFNEQFF. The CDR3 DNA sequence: TGCGCCAGCAGCGGGCTAGCGTTCAATGAGCAGTTCTTC.

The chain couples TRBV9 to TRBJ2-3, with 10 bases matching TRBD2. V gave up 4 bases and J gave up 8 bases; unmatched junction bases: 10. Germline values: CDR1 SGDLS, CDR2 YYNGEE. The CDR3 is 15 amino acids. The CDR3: CASSSTSGPGGTQYF. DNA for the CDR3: TGTGCCAGCAGCTCGACTAGCGGGCCCGGGGGTACGCAGTATTTT.

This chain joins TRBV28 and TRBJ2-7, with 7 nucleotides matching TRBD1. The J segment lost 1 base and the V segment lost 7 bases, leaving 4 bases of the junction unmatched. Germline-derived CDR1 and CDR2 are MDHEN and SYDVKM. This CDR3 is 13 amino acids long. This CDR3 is CASTATGSYEQYF. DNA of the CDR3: TGTGCCAGCACAGCGACAGGGTCCTACGAGCAGTACTTC.